This TCR beta chain was identified during a study of CD8 T cells in Susac syndrome. The CDR3 loop spans 16 amino acids. Germline values: CDR1 MNHEY, CDR2 SMNVEV (reference sequence). V shed 5 bases and J 1 base; nucleotides not matched to a gene: 5. Of note for this clonotype: No antigen is known for it.

Study-wide findings and caveats: As acknowledged by the study, its TCR sequencing and HLA analysis included a relatively small number of individuals.

The T cells that were sequenced for TCR beta were CD8+ and CD4+ cells from blood. After extraction with the RNeasy kit, roughly 0.45 to 1 ug of the RNA was reverse transcribed using random hexamers. By means of immunoSEQ multiplex PCR, TCR beta CDR3 spanning 54 Vbeta and 13 Jbeta underwent amplification. Via MiXCR, TCRdb re-called the immunoSEQ multiplex PCR reads, giving one row per CDR3 protein. This sample has around 56,000 distinct CDR3 sequences, with just over 90% found just once. V usage is TRBV27 and J usage is TRBJ2-3; 11 nucleotides match TRBD2. Sequenced: CD8+ T cells from PBMCs. The source is a human donor in good health. Here the CDR3 DNA reads TGTGCCAGCAGTCAACTACTAGCGGGGGGCACAGATACGCAGTATTTT. The encoded protein is CASSQLLAGGTDTQYF.